The 7 T cell receptor beta chains below all came from one sample that was sequenced in a study of CD8 T cells in ankylosing spondylitis. TCRdb re-analysed the 5' RACE reads in MiXCR, keeping a single row per CDR3 protein. Altogether 15,000 to 20,000 distinct CDR3 sequences are present, approximately 7.6% being singletons, with the ten largest covering roughly 36%. The sequenced sample was blood. The source of these receptors is a male donor with ankylosing spondylitis or in good health (not recorded which).

This clonotype occurred many times. The chain joins TRBV7-2 to TRBJ2-7; TRBD2 aligns across 8 bases. V shed 4 bases, J shed 4 bases, and the junction held 6 bases outside the gene matches. Germline V CDR1 and CDR2: SGHTA, FQGNSA. The CDR3 consists of 14 residues. Here the CDR3 reads CASSSIAGTYEQYF. CDR3 coding DNA: TGTGCCAGCAGCTCCATAGCGGGAACTTACGAGCAGTACTTC.

This clonotype was seen many times. The chain couples TRBV12-3 or TRBV12-4 to TRBJ2-2, with D hard to call. V lost 1 base to trimming and J lost 6 bases, with 6 bases between them. The length of the CDR3 is 13 residues. CDR3 coding DNA: TGTGCCAGCAGTTTAGGGACGGCCGGGGAGCTGTTTTTT. Translation: CASSLGTAGELFF.

In its sample, this clonotype was seen many times. This chain connects TRBV29-1 to TRBJ2-1; D gene ambiguous. V shed 0 bases and J shed 3 bases, with 3 bases lying between them. CDR3 length: 12 amino acids. Germline V gene lookup returns CDR1 SQVTM and CDR2 ANQGSEA. Here the CDR3 reads CSVEDNYNEQFF. CDR3 nucleotides: TGCAGCGTTGAAGATAACTACAATGAGCAGTTCTTC.

This clonotype was seen once. The J gene is TRBJ2-2, the V gene TRBV30; no definite D call. V was cut by 2 bases and J by 0 bases, with 7 bases left in between. The CDR3 sequence is 14 residues long. Germline V gene sequence: CDR1 GTSNPN, CDR2 SVGIG (reference sequence). The chain's CDR3 is CAWSKGSNTGELFF. The CDR3 DNA is TGTGCCTGGAGTAAAGGTTCGAACACCGGGGAGCTGTTTTTT.

This clonotype came up many times. The J gene is TRBJ2-5, the V gene TRBV12-3 or TRBV12-4, with TRBD2 matching over 7 bases. J was trimmed by 3 bases and V by 3 bases; bases with no gene match: 10. The CDR3 loop spans 16 amino acids. This chain's CDR3 is CASSFVTGTTKETQYF. CDR3 nucleotide sequence: TGTGCCAGCAGTTTCGTAACCGGGACTACAAAAGAGACCCAGTACTTC.

This clonotype has a count of ten or more. The chain combines TRBV7-2 with TRBJ2-1, with TRBD2 matching over 11 bases. This CDR3 region has 13 residues. V shed 5 bases and J 10 bases; nucleotides not matched to a gene: 4. From germline, CDR1 is SGHTA and CDR2 FQGNSA. The CDR3 here is CASSPPSGREQFF. The CDR3 DNA reads TGTGCCAGCAGCCCACCTAGCGGGAGGGAGCAGTTCTTC. The variable domain in full, with the rest retrieved from reference TRBV7-2 and TRBJ2-1, is GAGVSQSPSNKVTEKGKDVELRCDPISGHTALYWYRQSLGQGLEFLIYFQGNSAPDKSGLPSDRFSAERTGGSVSTLTIQRTQQEDSAVYLCASSPPSGREQFFGPGTRLTVL.

This clonotype occurred once. This sequence joins TRBV5-4 and TRBJ2-2; possibly TRBD1 or TRBD2 for D (5 bases each). From germline, CDR1 is SGHNT and CDR2 YYREEE (reference sequence). V was shortened by 6 bases and J by 7 bases, with 10 bases between the two germline ends. The CDR3 totals 12 residues. In DNA form, the CDR3 reads TGTGCCAGCACTGGGGGTCACGGGGAGCTGTTTTTT. This codes for CASTGGHGELFF.